This passage covers 32 T cell receptor beta chains from one sample sequenced in a study of blood T cell repertoires in COVID-19. Data came from immunoSEQ multiplex PCR; TCRdb stores just in-frame clones and leaves some out. The data hold over 200,000 clones, with 81% observed a single time. Sequencing was performed on peripheral blood. Receptors were obtained from a woman of 80 years or more with acute or convalescent COVID-19.

J is TRBJ1-2 and V is TRBV5-8; 7 nucleotides match TRBD1. The CDR3 covers 14 residues. The trim removed 2 bases at V and 4 bases at J, leaving 5 bases unmatched. Germline assignment: CDR1 SGHTS and CDR2 YDEGEE. The CDR3 here is CASSFQGVGYGYTF. In DNA form, the CDR3 reads TGTGCCAGCAGCTTCCAGGGGGTAGGCTATGGCTACACCTTC.

This sequence joins TRBV4-2 and TRBJ1-1; D gene ambiguous. CDR3 size: 14 residues. CDR1 is LGHNA and CDR2 is YNFKEQ in the germline V gene. V was clipped by 3 bases and J by 2 bases, with 10 bases between them. In DNA, the CDR3 is TGTGCCAGCAGCCAGGGAGCTGTTAACACTGAAGCTTTCTTT. Translated, it gives CASSQGAVNTEAFF.

J is TRBJ2-3 and V is TRBV7-7; D ambiguous. Trimming left V 4 bases short and J 6 bases short, with 11 bases between. Germline loops: CDR1 SSHAT, CDR2 FNYEAQ (reference sequence). This CDR3 is built from 13 residues. CDR3 sequence (DNA): TGTGCCAGCAGCTCCCCAACAGACGATACGCAGTATTTT. It translates to CASSSPTDDTQYF.

The chain carries TRBV4-2 and TRBJ2-1; D possibly corresponds to TRBD1 (5 bases). Germline CDR1 reads LGHNA; CDR2 reads YNFKEQ. With 3 bases removed from V and 7 bases from J, the gap between germline ends came to 16 bases. The CDR3 length is 15 residues. The CDR3: CASSQEGDLGNEQFF. For the CDR3, the DNA is TGTGCCAGCAGCCAGGAAGGGGATCTCGGGAATGAGCAGTTCTTC.

This clone came up once. V gene TRBV5-1 combines with J gene TRBJ2-2, with TRBD2 matching over 8 bases. Germline CDR1 is SGHRS and CDR2 is YFSETQ. The CDR3 sequence is 17 residues long. The trim removed 0 bases at V and 1 base at J, leaving 5 bases unmatched. This CDR3 reads CASSLAGSGRNTGELFF. The CDR3 DNA reads as TGCGCCAGCAGCTTGGCCGGCAGCGGGAGGAACACCGGGGAGCTGTTTTTT.

The V gene is TRBV5-1, the J gene TRBJ2-3, with TRBD2 matching 11 bases. V lost 0 bases to trimming and J lost 6 bases; unmatched junction nucleotides: 3. The CDR3 contains 15 residues. Per germline, CDR1 SGHRS and CDR2 YFSETQ. The CDR3, as DNA: TGCGCCAGCAGCTTGGGTAGCGGGGGGGCCGATACGCAGTATTTT. Translation: CASSLGSGGADTQYF.

This chain connects TRBV6-2 or TRBV6-3 to TRBJ2-3; TRBD2 agrees at 8 bases. The CDR3 runs to 16 residues. CDR1 is MNHEY, CDR2 SVGEGT, per germline. J was trimmed by 0 bases and V by 4 bases; bases with no gene match: 6. The CDR3 loop is CASSLAAGASTDTQYF. CDR3 in DNA: TGTGCCAGCAGTTTGGCAGCGGGGGCGAGCACAGATACGCAGTATTTT.

V and J are TRBV24-1 and TRBJ1-2; TRBD1 might be the D (6 bases). The V gene lost 4 bases and the J gene lost 8 bases, with 10 bases spanning the gap. In germline, CDR1 is KGHDR, CDR2 SFDVKD. The CDR3 consists of 12 residues. CDR3 loop: CATSEQGYGYTF. Written as DNA, the CDR3 is TGTGCCACCAGTGAACAGGGATACGGCTACACCTTC.

The chain joins TRBV7-8 to TRBJ2-7; D uncertain. This CDR3 region has 16 residues. V lost 1 base and J lost 7, with 20 bases in between. Germline CDR1 SGHVS, CDR2 FQNEAQ. The CDR3 sequence: CASSLDSPLVPGEQYF. The DNA for the CDR3 is TGTGCCAGCAGCTTAGATTCTCCTCTGGTGCCGGGTGAGCAGTACTTC.

The genes are TRBV6-5 and TRBJ1-5, with D possibly being TRBD1 (6 bases). Germline values: CDR1 MNHEY, CDR2 SVGAGI. The CDR3 sequence is 15 residues long. Trimming left V 5 bases short and J 4 bases short, with 15 bases between. CDR3 amino acids: CASSPGTPENQPQHF. The CDR3, as DNA: TGTGCCAGCAGTCCCGGGACACCAGAAAATCAGCCCCAGCATTTT.

This clone has more than one count but fewer than ten. The V call is TRBV5-1, the J call TRBJ1-2, with D possibly matching TRBD1 (5 bases). The length of the CDR3 is 14 residues. CDR1 and CDR2 (germline): SGHRS, YFSETQ. Between the trimmed V and J ends, which lost 0 bases and 7 bases, there was a span of 13 bases. Here the CDR3 DNA reads TGCGCCAGCAGCTTGGCAGGGCAGGGAAGTGGCTACACCTTC. As protein: CASSLAGQGSGYTF.

V is TRBV11-2 and J is TRBJ2-7; possible D gene TRBD2, 6 bases. This CDR3 comprises 15 residues. Germline lookup yields CDR1 SGHAT and CDR2 FQNNGV. The V end lost 0 bases, the J end lost 1 base, and 10 bases lay between the germline ends. For the CDR3, the DNA is TGTGCCAGCAGCTTAGATCGCCTAGCGTCCTACGAGCAGTACTTC. It yields the protein CASSLDRLASYEQYF.

The rearrangement uses TRBV28 and TRBJ1-5; tentatively, D is TRBD1 (6 bases). Germline loops: CDR1 MDHEN, CDR2 SYDVKM. V gave up 2 bases and J gave up 0 bases, with 11 bases separating them. This CDR3 contains 16 residues. The DNA for the CDR3 is TGTGCCAGCAGTTTAGGGACATGGGGTAGCAATCAGCCCCAGCATTTT. Amino acids: CASSLGTWGSNQPQHF.

The chain uses TRBV14 and TRBJ2-1, with D unclear. The V end lost 0 bases, the J end lost 3 bases, and 9 bases lay between the germline ends. The CDR3 has 15 amino acids. In germline, CDR1 is SGHDN, CDR2 FVKESK. CDR3 residues: CASSQDARNYNEQFF. The CDR3 nucleotides read TGTGCCAGCAGCCAAGACGCCAGAAACTACAATGAGCAGTTCTTC.

The chain links TRBV6-1 to TRBJ2-5, with 9 bases matching TRBD2. CDR1 MNHNS and CDR2 SASEGT come from the germline V gene. This CDR3 is 18 amino acids long. The J segment lost 4 bases and the V segment lost 3 bases, leaving 15 bases of the junction unmatched. CDR3 bases: TGTGCCAGCAGTGAGGCGGCCCGTCGCGGGGGGGCCGGAGAGACCCAGTACTTC. Its protein product is CASSEAARRGGAGETQYF.

The chain links TRBV24-1 to TRBJ1-5; a weak D match, TRBD1 (5 bases). The CDR3 is 14 amino acids. From germline, CDR1 is KGHDR and CDR2 SFDVKD. V was shortened by 5 bases and J by 0 bases, with 7 bases between the two germline ends. CDR3 sequence (DNA): TGTGCCACCAGTGCGGGGGTTAGCAATCAGCCCCAGCATTTT. This translates into CATSAGVSNQPQHF.

This chain uses TRBV12-3 or TRBV12-4 with TRBJ2-3; D gene uncertain. CDR3 length: 12 residues. The V end was cut by 7 bases, the J end by 6 bases, with 11 bases between. The CDR3 region has the DNA TGTGCCAGCACCCTTTGGGCGGATACGCAGTATTTT. Translated, it gives CASTLWADTQYF.

This chain links TRBV18 with TRBJ1-6, with 7 bases that match TRBD1. Per germline, CDR1 KGHSH and CDR2 LQKENI. The CDR3 length is 14 residues. Unmatched junction bases numbered 8, after V lost 5 bases and J lost 10 bases. In nucleotides, the CDR3 is TGTGCCAGCTCAGAACAGGGGCATGGATCACCCCTCCACTTT. This translates into CASSEQGHGSPLHF. The full variable domain, rest sourced from reference TRBV18 and TRBJ1-6, is NAGVMQNPRHLVRRRGQEARLRCSPMKGHSHVYWYRQLPEEGLKFMVYLQKENIIDESGMPKERFSAEFPKEGPSILRIQQVVRGDSAAYFCASSEQGHGSPLHFGNGTRLTVT.

The J gene is TRBJ1-2, the V gene TRBV7-8; 11 positions match TRBD1. J lost 2 bases, V lost 3 bases, and 14 bases had no gene match. The CDR3 totals 19 residues. Germline CDR1 SGHVS, CDR2 FQNEAQ. DNA of the CDR3: TGTGCCAGCAGCTTCGCGTCCACCGCTGGACAGGGGGCAAACTATGGCTACACCTTC. Protein: CASSFASTAGQGANYGYTF.

The chain uses TRBV4-2 and TRBJ2-5, with 7 bases matching TRBD2. Trimming took 3 bases from V and 3 from J; bases not matched to a gene: 4. The germline CDR1 and CDR2 sequences are LGHNA and YNFKEQ. The CDR3 contains 14 residues. The DNA for the CDR3 is TGTGCCAGCAGCCAGTCTAGCGGAGAAGAGACCCAGTACTTC. Translation: CASSQSSGEETQYF.

The rearrangement joins TRBV6-5 to TRBJ2-3; D ambiguous. Trimming left V 2 bases short and J 5 bases short, with 2 bases between. The CDR3 has 11 residues. Germline CDR1 and CDR2: MNHEY and SVGAGI. The CDR3 reads CASSYRDTQYF. Here the CDR3 DNA reads TGTGCCAGCAGTTACCGAGATACGCAGTATTTT.

This chain joins TRBV5-1 and TRBJ2-5, with D tentatively TRBD1 (6 bases). The germline CDR1 and CDR2 sequences are SGHRS and YFSETQ. The ends were cut back, 0 bases at V and 4 bases at J, with 13 bases in the middle. The CDR3 runs to 15 residues. The DNA for the CDR3 is TGCGCCAGCAGCTTGGGAGCAGGGGATGCAGAGACCCAGTACTTC. This gives the protein CASSLGAGDAETQYF.

The chain carries TRBV11-1 and TRBJ2-7; D ambiguous. CDR1 SGHAT and CDR2 FQDESV come from the germline V gene (reference sequence). This CDR3 spans 15 amino acids. Deletions cut 2 bases from V and 3 bases from J, with 14 bases between. In nucleotides, the CDR3 is TGTGCCAGCAGCTTATCTGACGGCGGCGGCTACGAGCAGTACTTC. This sequence encodes CASSLSDGGGYEQYF.

The chain is built from TRBV29-1 and TRBJ1-2; D might be TRBD1 (5 bases). The CDR3 has 14 residues. V was pared by 4 bases and J by 4 bases, with 16 bases between. Germline V gene sequence: CDR1 SQVTM, CDR2 ANQGSEA. The CDR3 sequence is CSVGDSRVGYGYTF. For the CDR3, the DNA is TGCAGCGTTGGGGATAGCAGGGTGGGCTATGGCTACACCTTC.

The V call is TRBV3-1 (or the pseudogene TRBV3-2), the J call TRBJ2-2, with 9 positions matching TRBD1. The germline V gene has CDR1 LGHDT and CDR2 YNNKEL (reference sequence). The ends lost 3 bases at V and 4 bases at J; junction bases unmatched: 6. The CDR3 has 16 amino acids. The CDR3 spells CASSQTGTGLTGELFF. CDR3 nucleotide sequence: TGTGCCAGCAGCCAGACCGGGACAGGGCTCACCGGGGAGCTGTTTTTT.

The chain uses TRBV6-5 and TRBJ1-1, with 8 positions matching TRBD1. This CDR3 has 15 residues. From germline, CDR1 is MNHEY and CDR2 SVGAGI. J lost 0 bases, V lost 5 bases, and 5 bases had no gene match. For the CDR3, the DNA is TGTGCCAGCAGTCCACAGGGGGGAATGAACACTGAAGCTTTCTTT. Translating it yields CASSPQGGMNTEAFF.

This rearrangement joins TRBV29-1 to TRBJ2-1, with 12 bases fitting TRBD1. From germline, CDR1 is SQVTM and CDR2 ANQGSEA. There are 13 residues in the CDR3. The V and J ends lost 5 bases and 9 bases, in that order; junction bases with no gene match: 5. The CDR3 DNA sequence: TGCAGCGTTTCAGGGACAGGGGGCTTTGAGCAGTTCTTC. This encodes CSVSGTGGFEQFF.

This chain links TRBV6-5 with TRBJ1-1; D possibly corresponds to TRBD1 (5 bases). This CDR3 contains 13 residues. The V end lost 2 bases, the J end lost 1 base, and 5 bases lay between the germline ends. Looked up from germline, CDR1 is MNHEY and CDR2 is SVGAGI. CDR3 DNA sequence: TGTGCCAGCAGTTACGACAGGAACACTGAAGCTTTCTTT. It specifies CASSYDRNTEAFF.

The chain carries TRBV3-1 (or the pseudogene TRBV3-2) and TRBJ1-1; the match to TRBD1 covers 9 bases. Trimming removed 3 bases from V and 5 bases from J; junction bases left unmatched: 4. The CDR3 length is 14 residues. Per the germline V gene, CDR1 is LGHDT and CDR2 is YNNKEL (reference sequence). The CDR3 loop is CASSHGTGTTEAFF. The CDR3 region has the DNA TGTGCCAGCAGCCACGGGACAGGGACTACTGAAGCTTTCTTT.

The chain links TRBV19 to TRBJ1-1; D is possibly TRBD1 (6 bases). V shed 6 bases and J shed 0 bases, with 8 bases lying between them. CDR3 length equals 13 residues. CDR1 is LNHDA and CDR2 is SQIVND in the germline V gene (reference sequence). The CDR3 sequence: CASRTGLNTEAFF. The CDR3, as DNA: TGTGCCAGTAGAACAGGGTTGAACACTGAAGCTTTCTTT. Full variable domain (rest looked up from reference TRBV19 and TRBJ1-1): DGGITQSPKYLFRKEGQNVTLSCEQNLNHDAMYWYRQDPGQGLRLIYYSQIVNDFQKGDIAEGYSVSREKKESFPLTVTSAQKNPTAFYLCASRTGLNTEAFFGQGTRLTVV.

The chain has TRBV24-1 and TRBJ2-5; 11 nucleotides align to TRBD2. The CDR3 consists of 15 residues. J gave up 1 base and V 10 bases, and 7 bases lay outside the gene matches. CDR1 is KGHDR and CDR2 is SFDVKD in the germline V gene. The CDR3 loop is CATNTGTSGQETQYF. CDR3 nucleotide sequence: TGTGCCACAAACACCGGGACTAGCGGCCAAGAGACCCAGTACTTC.

J is TRBJ1-5 and V is TRBV2, with TRBD1 identical over 8 bases. Germline V lookup: CDR1 SNHLY, CDR2 FYNNEI. This CDR3 spans 14 amino acids. The V segment lost 9 bases and the J segment 3 bases; nucleotides outside the gene matches: 7. This CDR3 is CARGTGGFNQPQHF. The CDR3 DNA reads as TGTGCCAGGGGAACAGGGGGGTTCAATCAGCCCCAGCATTTT.